The present entry profiles one T cell receptor beta chain with its context. Its antigen is currently unknown. The data are from a study of graft-versus-host responses after intestinal transplantation. For the study at large: Each transplant was multivisceral, liver-intestinal, or isolated intestinal. General study points: The recipient marrow held GvH clones, and some of them showed up first in ileum or blood.

Here immunoSEQ multiplex PCR was the method, and the copy in TCRdb shows in-frame clones only, minus some. The sample contains some 130,000 clones, approximately 94% of which appear only once. V dropped 0 bases and J dropped 4; count of bases not matched to a gene: 4. Germline lookup yields CDR1 SGHNT and CDR2 YYREEE (reference sequence). The CDR3 runs 15 residues. The J gene is TRBJ1-3, the V gene TRBV5-4, with 7 nucleotides matching TRBD1. The clonotype originates from a human donor who received an intestinal transplant. The specimen was unstimulated CD4+ T cells sorted from spleen or lymph node cells, collected before intestinal transplant. The CDR3 sequence is CASSLEGALGNTIYF. CDR3 sequence (DNA): TGTGCCAGCAGCTTGGAGGGGGCGCTCGGAAACACCATATATTTT.